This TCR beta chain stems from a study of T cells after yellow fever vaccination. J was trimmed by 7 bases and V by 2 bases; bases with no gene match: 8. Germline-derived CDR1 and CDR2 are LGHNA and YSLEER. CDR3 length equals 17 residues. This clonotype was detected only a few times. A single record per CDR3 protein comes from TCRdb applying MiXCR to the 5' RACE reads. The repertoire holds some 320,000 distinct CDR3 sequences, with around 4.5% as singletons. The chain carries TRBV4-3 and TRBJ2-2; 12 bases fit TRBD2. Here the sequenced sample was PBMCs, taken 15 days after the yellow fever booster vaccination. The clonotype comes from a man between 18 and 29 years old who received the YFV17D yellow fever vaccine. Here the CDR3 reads CASSQRPSGGAFGELFF. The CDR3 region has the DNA TGCGCCAGCAGCCAACGACCTAGCGGGGGGGCCTTCGGGGAGCTGTTTTTT.